The 31 T cell receptor beta chains in this list originate from one sample, sequenced in a study of breast tumors, draining lymph nodes, adjacent tissues listed by TCRdb under 2016. The axillary draining lymph nodes of breast cancer patients were the source of the lymph node samples. Libraries were built with multiplex PCR. Sequencing took place on an Illumina HiSeq 2000. TCRdb reprocessing: public reads trimmed at Q25 with fastp, clones called with MiXCR, in-frame beta chains kept. For every CDR3 protein sequence, its rows merge into one entry that carries the most common genes and DNA. Present in this sample are about 220,000 distinct CDR3 sequences, under 35% of which were seen just once. The ten top clones hold 3.6% of the sample. Sequencing input: axillary lymph node tissue. Receptor source: a female donor with breast cancer. Some clones in this sample may be carry-over from other donors' samples.

In this sample, this clonotype turned up a few times. CDR3 protein: CASSYFDTSYNEQFF. As DNA, the CDR3 is TGTGCCAGCAGTTACTTCGACACCAGCTACAATGAGCAGTTCTTC. This chain links TRBV6-5 with TRBJ2-1; D is undetermined. Germline V gene lookup returns CDR1 MNHEY and CDR2 SVGAGI. Trimming took off 1 base at V and 3 bases at J, with 10 bases between the two ends. CDR3 length: 15 residues.

This clonotype was seen ten or more times. The rearrangement joins TRBV7-3 to TRBJ2-5; perhaps TRBD1 as D (7 bases). The germline CDR1 and CDR2 sequences are SGHTA and FQGTGA. The CDR3 has 13 residues. V was shortened by 6 bases and J by 5 bases, with 13 bases between the two germline ends. The CDR3 reads CASSKGAGETQYF. The CDR3 DNA is TGTGCCAGCAGTAAGGGGGCGGGGGAGACCCAGTACTTC.

To note about this clonotype: A read error may be the cause here, since a much bigger clone is one base away. No conserved phenylalanine or tryptophan is present at the end of the CDR3, so a read error is the likely explanation. The chain carries TRBV30 and TRBJ1-6, with D uncertain. Germline CDR1 is GTSNPN and CDR2 is SVGIG (reference sequence). The CDR3 is 16 residues long. Trimming shortened V by 0 bases and J by 0 bases, and 9 bases separated the two germline ends. The CDR3 region is CAWSVSGSSYNSPLHL. As DNA, the CDR3 is TGTGCCTGGAGTGTTTCCGGGAGCTCCTATAATTCACCCCTCCACTTA.

This clonotype occurred many times. The chain is built from TRBV7-6 and TRBJ2-7, with D perhaps TRBD1 (6 bases). The CDR3 runs 16 residues. The germline CDR1 and CDR2 sequences are SGHVS and FNYEAQ. Trimming removed 0 bases at V and 2 bases at J, with 14 bases between. CDR3 coding DNA: TGTGCCAGCAGCTTAGCGGCAGGGGTCGGAACCTACGAGCAGTACTTC. Protein product: CASSLAAGVGTYEQYF.

V gene TRBV6-1 combines with J gene TRBJ2-2; no clear D. This CDR3 spans 14 amino acids. The V gene's germline CDR1 is MNHNS and CDR2 SASEGT. V gave up 5 bases and J gave up 5 bases, with 12 bases separating them. CDR3 coding DNA: TGTGCCAGCAGTACCAGCCTTGATACCGGGGAGCTGTTTTTT. Amino acid sequence: CASSTSLDTGELFF.

The rearrangement joins TRBV7-9 to TRBJ2-3; D is possibly TRBD2 (6 bases). V was trimmed by 6 bases and J by 0 bases, leaving 19 bases between them. The CDR3 runs to 17 residues. The V gene's germline CDR1 is SEHNR and CDR2 FQNEAQ (reference sequence). The chain's CDR3 is CASRSGAIGGSTDTQYF. Written as DNA, the CDR3 is TGTGCCAGCAGGTCAGGAGCTATCGGGGGTAGCACAGATACGCAGTATTTT.

This clonotype was detected many times. The rearrangement links TRBV20-1 to TRBJ2-7; 8 nucleotides align to TRBD2. CDR1 and CDR2 (germline): DFQATT, SNEGSKA (reference sequence). Trimming took 2 bases from V and 3 from J; bases not matched to a gene: 6. The CDR3 extends over 14 amino acids. The CDR3 DNA follows: TGCAGTGCTAGAACCGGGACTAGGAGCTACGAGCAGTACTTC. Its translation is CSARTGTRSYEQYF.

This clonotype was detected ten times or more. This rearrangement joins TRBV12-3 or TRBV12-4 to TRBJ1-2; D is unclear. V gave up 4 bases and J gave up 7 bases, with 13 bases separating them. CDR3 size: 13 residues. This CDR3 is CASSSASGFGYTF. In nucleotides, the CDR3 is TGTGCCAGCAGTTCGGCCTCGGGATTTGGCTACACCTTC.

The rearrangement joins TRBV27 to TRBJ2-7; D tentatively reads TRBD1 or TRBD2 (5 bases each). The CDR3 loop spans 15 amino acids. V shed 0 bases and J shed 2 bases, with 11 bases lying between them. Germline CDR1 reads MNHEY; CDR2 reads SMNVEV (reference sequence). In DNA, the CDR3 is TGTGCCAGCAGTTTATCGGGGGACCTAACCTACGAGCAGTACTTC. The encoded protein is CASSLSGDLTYEQYF.

This clonotype was recorded many times. This rearrangement joins TRBV2 to TRBJ2-7; TRBD1 matches at 8 bases. The length of the CDR3 is 16 residues. J was trimmed by 2 bases and V by 4 bases; bases with no gene match: 10. Germline CDR1 and CDR2: SNHLY and FYNNEI. DNA for the CDR3: TGTGCCAGCAGTGTAGCTTCGGGACAGGCCACCTACGAGCAGTACTTC. Residues: CASSVASGQATYEQYF. Based on the CDR3 plus reference TRBV2 and TRBJ2-7, the full variable domain is EPEVTQTPSHQVTQMGQEVILRCVPISNHLYFYWYRQILGQKVEFLVSFYNNEISEKSEIFDDQFSVERPDGSNFTLKIRSTKLEDSAMYFCASSVASGQATYEQYFGPGTRLTVT.

This clonotype has ten or more counts. The rearrangement joins TRBV11-2 to TRBJ2-1; D is perhaps TRBD2 (6 bases). This CDR3 has 11 residues. Trimming cost V 10 bases and J 10 bases, with 14 bases left between them. The germline gives CDR1 SGHAT, CDR2 FQNNGV. CDR3 in amino acids: CANRLGREQFF. The DNA for the CDR3 is TGTGCCAACAGACTAGGCCGGGAGCAGTTCTTC. Filled out from reference TRBV11-2 and TRBJ2-1, the complete variable domain reads EAGVAQSPRYKIIEKRQSVAFWCNPISGHATLYWYQQILGQGPKLLIQFQNNGVVDDSQLPKDRFSAERLKGVDSTLKIQPAKLEDSAVYLCANRLGREQFFGPGTRLTVL.

The table lists this clonotype with a count of one. The chain links TRBV20-1 to TRBJ2-2, with 11 bases lining up with TRBD2. The germline CDR1 and CDR2 sequences are DFQATT and SNEGSKA (reference sequence). The CDR3 totals 15 residues. V shed 6 bases and J 4 bases; nucleotides not matched to a gene: 7. The CDR3 coding sequence is TGCAGTGCGGGGTCTAGCGGGGGGTTCACCGGGGAGCTGTTTTTT. Translation gives CSAGSSGGFTGELFF.

This clonotype turned up a few times. Germline and junction disagree at one end, which may indicate a read error. The chain's CDR3 is CASSSGQGAMETQHF. The CDR3 DNA sequence: TGTGCCAGCAGCTCTGGACAGGGGGCGATGGAGACCCAGCACTTC. The chain joins TRBV7-9 to TRBJ2-5, with 11 bases lining up with TRBD1. Germline V lookup: CDR1 SEHNR, CDR2 FQNEAQ (reference sequence). This CDR3 spans 15 amino acids.

The sample holds many counts of this clonotype. The rearrangement uses TRBV25-1 and TRBJ2-7, with 8 bases identical to TRBD2. This CDR3 contains 14 residues. Germline V gene lookup returns CDR1 MGHDK and CDR2 SYGVNS. Trimming cost V 1 base and J 3 bases; bases outside gene matches: 2. CDR3 sequence: CASSESGGGYEQYF. The CDR3 DNA sequence: TGTGCCAGCAGTGAATCGGGAGGGGGCTACGAGCAGTACTTC.

Worth noting for this clonotype: A much bigger clone sits one base away, suggesting this may be a read error. CDR3 protein: CAIPRGASRTGCGWDCFHQQFF. Written as DNA, the CDR3 is TGTGCCATCCCTAGGGGCGCATCGCGGACAGGGTGTGGGTGGGATTGTTTCCATCAGCAGTTCTTC. The chain couples TRBV10-3 to TRBJ2-1, with 8 bases matching TRBD1. V lost 8 bases and J lost 11; bases outside the gene matches: 38. Germline V gene lookup returns CDR1 ENHRY and CDR2 SYGVKD. The CDR3 runs 22 residues.

This clonotype was observed at least ten times. In DNA, the CDR3 is TGTGCCACCAGTGCCACAGGGTCTGGAAACACCATATATTTT. Protein product: CATSATGSGNTIYF. The chain uses TRBV24-1 and TRBJ1-3, with D tentatively TRBD1 (6 bases). The germline V and J ends were trimmed by 5 bases and 1 base, with 8 bases remaining between them. The CDR3 is made up of 14 amino acids. Germline V gene sequence: CDR1 KGHDR, CDR2 SFDVKD.

The chain employs TRBV7-2 and TRBJ2-5, with a possible D match to TRBD1 (6 bases). Trimming took off 4 bases at V and 4 bases at J, with 19 bases between the two ends. The CDR3 is 16 amino acids. Germline loops: CDR1 SGHTA, CDR2 FQGNSA. The chain's CDR3 is CASSSQGLGLGETQYF. The CDR3 DNA follows: TGTGCCAGCAGCTCCCAGGGGCTGGGCTTGGGAGAGACCCAGTACTTC.

In this sample, this clonotype turned up many times. The chain uses TRBV12-3 or TRBV12-4 and TRBJ2-1; TRBD2 might be the D (5 bases). Trimming took off 3 bases at V and 0 bases at J, with 18 bases between the two ends. This CDR3 has 18 amino acids. The DNA of the CDR3 is TGTGCCAGCAGTTTGGCCATCCTTGGGAGCGGCTCCTACAATGAGCAGTTCTTC. Translated: CASSLAILGSGSYNEQFF.

This clonotype was recorded many times. This likely comes from a read error, as the CDR3 has no conserved phenylalanine or tryptophan at its end. The chain couples TRBV20-1 to TRBJ2-5; D call uncertain. CDR1 and CDR2 from the germline V gene are DFQATT and SNEGSKA (reference sequence). V was cut by 3 bases and J by 0 bases, with 11 bases left in between. The length of the CDR3 is 14 residues. DNA for the CDR3: TGCAGTGCTAGGAGTCTACTCAACCAAGAGACCCAGTACCTC. It translates to CSARSLLNQETQYL.

Regarding this clonotype: A much larger clone differs by one base, so this may be a read error. The final CDR3 position lacks the conserved phenylalanine or tryptophan, pointing to a likely read error. The chain links TRBV7-7 to TRBJ2-5; D is uncertain. CDR1 is SSHAT and CDR2 is FNYEAQ in the germline V gene (reference sequence). CDR3 size: 14 residues. Here the CDR3 DNA reads TGTGCTAGCAGCTTAAGAGCAGGTCAAGAGACCCAGTACCTC. Its translation: CASSLRAGQETQYL.

This clonotype was seen a handful of times. The chain employs TRBV19 and TRBJ1-1; a weak D match, TRBD1 (6 bases). Germline values: CDR1 LNHDA, CDR2 SQIVND (reference sequence). Trimming stripped 5 bases from V and 1 base from J, with 11 bases between. This CDR3 region has 14 residues. The CDR3 bases are TGTGCCAGTAGTGGCAACAGGGAGAACACTGAAGCTTTCTTT. Translated: CASSGNRENTEAFF.

V is TRBV15 and J is TRBJ2-7, with TRBD1 matching 7 bases. Trimming removed 3 bases from V and 3 bases from J; junction bases left unmatched: 5. The CDR3 sequence is 14 residues long. Germline lookup yields CDR1 LNHNV and CDR2 YYDKDF (reference sequence). This chain's CDR3 is CATSSSGQFYEQYF. The CDR3 DNA is TGTGCCACCAGCAGCTCGGGACAGTTCTACGAGCAGTACTTC.

This clonotype was found many times. The J gene is TRBJ2-2, the V gene TRBV4-1; 11 bases fit TRBD2. V shed 3 bases, J shed 6 bases, and the junction held 3 bases outside the gene matches. CDR1 and CDR2 from the germline V gene are MGHRA and YSYEKL. The CDR3 extends over 15 amino acids. CDR3 region: CASSQTSGISGELFF. Here the CDR3 DNA reads TGCGCCAGCAGCCAGACTAGCGGGATATCCGGGGAGCTGTTTTTT.

This clonotype was seen only once. One junction end disagrees with the germline gene, perhaps due to a read error. The chain carries TRBV10-3 and TRBJ1-5; D unclear. The CDR3 is 14 amino acids. Germline values: CDR1 ENHRY, CDR2 SYGVKD. The DNA of the CDR3 is TGTGCCACCAGTTTGGGCAGGAGCAATCAGCCCCAGCATTTT. Amino acid sequence: CATSLGRSNQPQHF.

This clonotype was seen repeatedly, ten times or more. The chain couples TRBV7-3 to TRBJ1-6; D might be TRBD1 (6 bases). The CDR3 extends over 14 amino acids. Germline V lookup: CDR1 SGHTA, CDR2 FQGTGA. The V end was cut by 2 bases, the J end by 7 bases, with 9 bases between. Here the CDR3 reads CASSLAGQNSPLHF. The CDR3 DNA follows: TGTGCCAGCAGCTTAGCGGGACAAAATTCACCCCTCCACTTT.

The chain employs TRBV7-9 and TRBJ2-3; D tentatively fits TRBD1 or TRBD2 (6 bases each). CDR3 length: 17 amino acids. Germline V gene data show CDR1 as SEHNR and CDR2 as FQNEAQ (reference sequence). V was trimmed by 4 bases and J by 5 bases, leaving 22 bases between them. DNA for the CDR3: TGTGCCAGCAGCTCAGTGGGTGTGGGGGGCCAGGGAGATACGCAGTATTTT. Translating it yields CASSSVGVGGQGDTQYF.

The sample holds many counts of this clonotype. The chain combines TRBV4-1 with TRBJ1-2; 12 bases map to TRBD1. The J segment lost 6 bases and the V segment lost 4 bases, leaving 6 bases of the junction unmatched. CDR3 length: 15 residues. CDR1 and CDR2 from the germline V gene are MGHRA and YSYEKL. The CDR3 reads CASSPHGTGGDGYTF. CDR3 DNA sequence: TGCGCCAGCAGCCCACACGGGACAGGGGGCGATGGCTACACCTTC.

This clonotype was seen only a few times. The chain links TRBV3-1 to TRBJ1-3; D perhaps matches TRBD1 (6 bases). Germline V gives CDR1 LGHDT, CDR2 YNNKEL (reference sequence). Deletions cut 1 base from V and 8 bases from J, with 15 bases between. This CDR3 has 15 residues. The CDR3 DNA follows: TGTGCCAGCAGCCAAGCCCGGGGGGCTCGGGACACCATATATTTT. This sequence encodes CASSQARGARDTIYF.

This clonotype has at least ten counts. CDR3 residues: CASSQRQGWYYGYTF. In DNA form, the CDR3 reads TGTGCCAGCAGCCAAAGACAGGGATGGTACTATGGCTACACCTTC. This chain joins TRBV5-4 and TRBJ1-2, with 7 nucleotides matching TRBD1. Germline CDR1 SGHNT, CDR2 YYREEE (reference sequence). The CDR3 totals 15 residues. The trim removed 4 bases at V and 3 bases at J, leaving 9 bases unmatched.

For this clonotype: This may stem from a read error, because a much larger clone lies one nucleotide away. V usage is TRBV6-6 and J usage is TRBJ2-1, with 9 bases identical to TRBD2. J gave up 3 bases and V 8 bases, and 11 bases lay outside the gene matches. CDR1 is MNHNY, CDR2 SVGAGI, per germline (reference sequence). This CDR3 is 16 amino acids long. The CDR3 protein is CASAKGLAGYYNEQFF. The CDR3 region has the DNA TGTGCCAGCGCAAAAGGGCTAGCGGGGTACTACAATGAGCAGTTCTTC.

The chain carries TRBV20-1 and TRBJ1-6, with D maybe TRBD1 (5 bases). In germline, CDR1 is DFQATT, CDR2 SNEGSKA (reference sequence). The CDR3 length is 14 residues. Trimming left V 6 bases short and J 8 bases short, with 17 bases between. The CDR3 region has the DNA TGCAGTGCAGATTCAGGGTTTGGAGATTCACCCCTCCACTTT. This gives the protein CSADSGFGDSPLHF.